This TCR beta chain originates from a study of T and B cells in COVID-19 patients. The study's findings and limits: In COVID-19 patients, T cell receptor beta variable and joining gene use was reportedly strongly skewed. There were about 2,500 TCR clusters exclusive to the recovered cohort, around 32 with low generation probability. Clonality of TRB repertoires was high in active COVID-19; recovery brought above-healthy diversity and richness.

From blood, about 250-500 ng of genomic DNA served as TRB template. This CDR3 spans 15 amino acids. CDR1 and CDR2 from the germline V gene are LGHNA and YNFKEQ. V dropped 4 bases and J dropped 6 bases, with 18 bases sitting between them. With respect to this clonotype: What it recognizes is unknown.

TRB rearrangements were amplified by multiplex PCR with BIOMED2 TRB-A/B primers. Each CDR3 protein is one row after TCRdb ran MiXCR on the multiplex PCR reads. The data show about 11,000 distinct CDR3 sequences, with roughly 30% seen just once and around 28% held by the top ten. The receptor was derived from a human donor who had recovered from COVID-19. The rearrangement joins TRBV4-2 to TRBJ2-5, with D perhaps TRBD2 (7 bases). The sample consisted of blood. The CDR3 protein is CASSPGGAGGQTQYF. The CDR3, as DNA: TGTGCCAGCAGCCCGGGGGGCGCAGGAGGACAGACCCAGTACTTC.